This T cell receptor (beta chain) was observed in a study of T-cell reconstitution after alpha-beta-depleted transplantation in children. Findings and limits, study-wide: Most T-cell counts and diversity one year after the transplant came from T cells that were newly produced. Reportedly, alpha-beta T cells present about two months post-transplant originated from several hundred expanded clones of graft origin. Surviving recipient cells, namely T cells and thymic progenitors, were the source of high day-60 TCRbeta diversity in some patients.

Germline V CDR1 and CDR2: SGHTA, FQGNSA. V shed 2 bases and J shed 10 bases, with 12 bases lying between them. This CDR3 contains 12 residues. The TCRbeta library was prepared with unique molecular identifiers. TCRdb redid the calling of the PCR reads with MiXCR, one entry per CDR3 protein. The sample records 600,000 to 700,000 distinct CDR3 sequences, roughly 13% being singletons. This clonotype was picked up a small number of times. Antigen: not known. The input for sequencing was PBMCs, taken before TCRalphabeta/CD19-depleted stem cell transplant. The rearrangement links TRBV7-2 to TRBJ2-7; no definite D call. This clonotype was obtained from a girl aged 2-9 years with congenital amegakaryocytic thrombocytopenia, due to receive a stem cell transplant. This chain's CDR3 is CASSLLNQPQYF. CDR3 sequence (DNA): TGTGCCAGCAGCTTATTGAATCAGCCCCAGTACTTC.